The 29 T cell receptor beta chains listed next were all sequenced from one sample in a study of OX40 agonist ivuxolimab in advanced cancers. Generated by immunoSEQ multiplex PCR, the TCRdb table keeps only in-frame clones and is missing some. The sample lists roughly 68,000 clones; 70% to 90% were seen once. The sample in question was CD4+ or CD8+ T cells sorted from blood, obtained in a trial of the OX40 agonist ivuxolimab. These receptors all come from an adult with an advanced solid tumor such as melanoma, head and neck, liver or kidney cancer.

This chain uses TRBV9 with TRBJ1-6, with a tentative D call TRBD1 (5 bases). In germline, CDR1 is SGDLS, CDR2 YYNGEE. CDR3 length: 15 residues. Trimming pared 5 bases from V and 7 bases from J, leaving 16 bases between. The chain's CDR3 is CASSRDGRGNSPLHF. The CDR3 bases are TGTGCCAGCAGTCGGGATGGGCGGGGGAATTCACCCCTCCACTTT.

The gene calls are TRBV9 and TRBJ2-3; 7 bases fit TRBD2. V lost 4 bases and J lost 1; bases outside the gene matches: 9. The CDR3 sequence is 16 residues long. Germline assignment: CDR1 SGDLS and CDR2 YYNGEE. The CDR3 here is CASSPIGLGGTDTQYF. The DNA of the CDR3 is TGTGCCAGCAGCCCAATCGGACTAGGGGGCACAGATACGCAGTATTTT.

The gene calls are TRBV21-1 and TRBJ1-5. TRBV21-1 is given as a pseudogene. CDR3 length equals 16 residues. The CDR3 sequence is CASSKSALDADQPQHF. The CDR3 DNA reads TGTGCCAGCAGCAAAAGTGCCCTGGACGCGGATCAGCCCCAGCATTTT.

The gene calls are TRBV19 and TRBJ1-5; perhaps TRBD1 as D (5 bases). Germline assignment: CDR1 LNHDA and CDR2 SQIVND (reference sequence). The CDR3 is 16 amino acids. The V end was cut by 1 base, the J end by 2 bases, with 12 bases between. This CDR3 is CASSIAGPSGNQPQHF. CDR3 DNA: TGTGCCAGTAGTATAGCGGGACCTAGCGGCAATCAGCCCCAGCATTTT. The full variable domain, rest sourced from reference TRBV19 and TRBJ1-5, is DGGITQSPKYLFRKEGQNVTLSCEQNLNHDAMYWYRQDPGQGLRLIYYSQIVNDFQKGDIAEGYSVSREKKESFPLTVTSAQKNPTAFYLCASSIAGPSGNQPQHFGDGTRLSIL.

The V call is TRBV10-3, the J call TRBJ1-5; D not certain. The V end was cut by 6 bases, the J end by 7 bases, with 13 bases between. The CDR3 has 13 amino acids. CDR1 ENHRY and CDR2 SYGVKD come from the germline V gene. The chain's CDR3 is CAISQSFSQPQHF. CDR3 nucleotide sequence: TGTGCCATCAGCCAGTCCTTTAGCCAGCCCCAGCATTTT.

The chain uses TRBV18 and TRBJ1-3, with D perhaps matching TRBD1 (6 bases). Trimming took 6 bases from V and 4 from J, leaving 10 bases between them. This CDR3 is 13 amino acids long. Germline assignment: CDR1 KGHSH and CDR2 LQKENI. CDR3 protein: CASSETGGNTIYF. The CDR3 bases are TGTGCCAGCTCCGAGACAGGAGGAAACACCATATATTTT.

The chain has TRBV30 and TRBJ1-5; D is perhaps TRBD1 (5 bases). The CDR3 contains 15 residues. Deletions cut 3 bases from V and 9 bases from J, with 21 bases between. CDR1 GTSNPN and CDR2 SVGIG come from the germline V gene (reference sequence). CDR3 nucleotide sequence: TGTGCCTGGAGCGCCTTGAGCAGGGTTGGAGGGCCCCAGCATTTT. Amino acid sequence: CAWSALSRVGGPQHF.

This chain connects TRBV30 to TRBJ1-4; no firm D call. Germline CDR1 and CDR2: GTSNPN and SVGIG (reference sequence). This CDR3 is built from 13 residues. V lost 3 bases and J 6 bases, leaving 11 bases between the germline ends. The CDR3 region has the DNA TGTGCCTGGAGACAAGAGGCATATGAAAAACTGTTTTTT. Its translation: CAWRQEAYEKLFF.

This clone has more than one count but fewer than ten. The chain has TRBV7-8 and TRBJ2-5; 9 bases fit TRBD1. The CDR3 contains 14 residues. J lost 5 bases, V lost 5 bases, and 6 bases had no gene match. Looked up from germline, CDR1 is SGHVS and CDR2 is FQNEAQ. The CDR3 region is CASSLTGGRETQYF. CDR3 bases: TGTGCCAGCAGCCTAACAGGGGGCAGGGAGACCCAGTACTTC.

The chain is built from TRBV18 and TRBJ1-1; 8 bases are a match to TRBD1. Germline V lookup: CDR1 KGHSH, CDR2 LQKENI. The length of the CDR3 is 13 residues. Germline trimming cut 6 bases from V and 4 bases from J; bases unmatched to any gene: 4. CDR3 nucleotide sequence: TGTGCCAGCTCTCAAACAGGGGGCACTGAAGCTTTCTTT. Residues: CASSQTGGTEAFF.

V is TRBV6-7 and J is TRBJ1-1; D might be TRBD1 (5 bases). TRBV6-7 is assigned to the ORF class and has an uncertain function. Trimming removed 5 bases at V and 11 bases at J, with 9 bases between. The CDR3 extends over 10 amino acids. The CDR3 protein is CASSGGGAFF. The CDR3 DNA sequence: TGTGCCAGCAGTGGGGGTGGTGCTTTCTTT.

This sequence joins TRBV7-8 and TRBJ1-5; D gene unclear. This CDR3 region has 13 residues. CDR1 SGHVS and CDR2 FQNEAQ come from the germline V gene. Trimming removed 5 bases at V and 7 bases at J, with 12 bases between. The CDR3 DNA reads TGTGCCAGCAGCCTAGATGGAGAACAGCCCCAGCATTTT. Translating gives CASSLDGEQPQHF. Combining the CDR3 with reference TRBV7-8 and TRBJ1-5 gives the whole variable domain GAGVSQSPRYKVAKRGQDVALRCDPISGHVSLFWYQQALGQGPEFLTYFQNEAQLDKSGLPSDRFFAERPEGSVSTLKIQRTQQEDSAVYLCASSLDGEQPQHFGDGTRLSIL.

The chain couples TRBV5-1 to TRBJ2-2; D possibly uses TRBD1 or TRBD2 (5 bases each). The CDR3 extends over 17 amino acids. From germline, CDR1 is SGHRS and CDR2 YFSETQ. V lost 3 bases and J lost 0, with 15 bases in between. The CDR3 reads CASSWGREPSNTGELFF. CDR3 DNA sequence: TGCGCCAGCAGCTGGGGCAGGGAGCCATCGAACACCGGGGAGCTGTTTTTT. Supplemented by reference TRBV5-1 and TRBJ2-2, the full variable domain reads KAGVTQTPRYLIKTRGQQVTLSCSPISGHRSVSWYQQTPGQGLQFLFEYFSETQRNKGNFPGRFSGRQFSNSRSEMNVSTLELGDSALYLCASSWGREPSNTGELFFGEGSRLTVL.

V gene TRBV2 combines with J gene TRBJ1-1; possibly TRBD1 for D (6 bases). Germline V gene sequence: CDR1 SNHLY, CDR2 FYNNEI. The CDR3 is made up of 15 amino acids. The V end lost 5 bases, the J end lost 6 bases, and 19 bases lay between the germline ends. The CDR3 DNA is TGTGCCAGCAGTTCTACAGGGCTTCCAAACGCTGAAGCTTTCTTT. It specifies CASSSTGLPNAEAFF.

The DNA of the CDR3 is TGCGCCAGCAGCTGGTCCGGGACAGAGGCCTACGAGCAGTACTTC. This codes for CASSWSGTEAYEQYF. The chain carries TRBV5-1 and TRBJ2-7, with TRBD1 identical over 7 bases. After removal of 3 bases from V and 2 bases from J, the junction contained 8 bases not matched to a gene. There are 15 residues in the CDR3. Germline loops: CDR1 SGHRS, CDR2 YFSETQ.

In DNA form, the CDR3 reads TGTGCCAGCAGCTTTGAGGGGACGGGCAATCAGCCCCAGCATTTT. Its translation is CASSFEGTGNQPQHF. The J gene is TRBJ1-5, the V gene TRBV7-2, with D possibly matching TRBD1 (5 bases). Germline V CDR1 and CDR2: SGHTA, FQGNSA. There are 15 residues in the CDR3. V was trimmed by 3 bases and J by 2 bases, leaving 11 bases between them.

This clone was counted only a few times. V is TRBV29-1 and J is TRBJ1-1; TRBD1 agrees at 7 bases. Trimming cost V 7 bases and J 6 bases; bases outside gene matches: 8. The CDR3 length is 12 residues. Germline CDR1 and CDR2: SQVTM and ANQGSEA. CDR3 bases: TGCAGCGGAGGAGGACAGGCCCCTGAAGCTTTCTTT. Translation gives CSGGGQAPEAFF. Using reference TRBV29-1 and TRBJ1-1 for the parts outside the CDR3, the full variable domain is SAVISQKPSRDICQRGTSLTIQCQVDSQVTMMFWYRQQPGQSLTLIATANQGSEATYESGFVIDKFPISRPNLTFSTLTVSNMSPEDSSIYLCSGGGQAPEAFFGQGTRLTVV.

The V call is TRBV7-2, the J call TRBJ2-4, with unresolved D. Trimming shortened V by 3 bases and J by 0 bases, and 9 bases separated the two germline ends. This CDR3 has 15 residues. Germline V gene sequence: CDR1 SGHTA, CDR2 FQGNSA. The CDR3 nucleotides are TGTGCCAGCAGCTTCCCTACCCTAGCCAAAAACATTCAGTACTTC. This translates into CASSFPTLAKNIQYF. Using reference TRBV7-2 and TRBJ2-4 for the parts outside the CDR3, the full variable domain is GAGVSQSPSNKVTEKGKDVELRCDPISGHTALYWYRQSLGQGLEFLIYFQGNSAPDKSGLPSDRFSAERTGGSVSTLTIQRTQQEDSAVYLCASSFPTLAKNIQYFGAGTRLSVL.

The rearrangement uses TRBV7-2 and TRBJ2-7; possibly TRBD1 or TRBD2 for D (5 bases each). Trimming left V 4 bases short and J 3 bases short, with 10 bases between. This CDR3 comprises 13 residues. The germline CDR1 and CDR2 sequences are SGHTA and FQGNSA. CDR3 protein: CASSSIGGYEQYF. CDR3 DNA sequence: TGTGCCAGCAGCTCCATTGGGGGCTACGAGCAGTACTTC.

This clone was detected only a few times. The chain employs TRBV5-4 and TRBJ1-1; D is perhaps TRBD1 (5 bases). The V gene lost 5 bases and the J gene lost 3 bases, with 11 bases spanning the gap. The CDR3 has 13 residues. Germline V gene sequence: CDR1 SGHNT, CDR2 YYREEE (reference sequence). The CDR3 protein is CASRQGVDTEAFF. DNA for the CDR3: TGTGCCAGCAGGCAAGGGGTGGACACTGAAGCTTTCTTT.

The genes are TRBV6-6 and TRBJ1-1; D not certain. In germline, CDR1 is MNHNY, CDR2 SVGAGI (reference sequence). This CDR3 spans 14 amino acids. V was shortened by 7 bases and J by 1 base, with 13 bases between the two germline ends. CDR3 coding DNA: TGTGCCAGCAACGGGCGACGGGAGAACACTGAAGCTTTCTTT. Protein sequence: CASNGRRENTEAFF.

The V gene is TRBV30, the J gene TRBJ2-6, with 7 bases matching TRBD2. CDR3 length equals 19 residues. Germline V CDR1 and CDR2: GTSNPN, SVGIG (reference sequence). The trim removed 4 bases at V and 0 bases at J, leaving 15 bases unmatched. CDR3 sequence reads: CAWTAQPGRGSSGANVLTF. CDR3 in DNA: TGTGCCTGGACCGCCCAGCCGGGCCGCGGGAGCTCTGGGGCCAACGTCCTGACTTTC. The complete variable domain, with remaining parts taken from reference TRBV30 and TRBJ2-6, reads SQTIHQWPATLVQPVGSPLSLECTVEGTSNPNLYWYRQAAGRGLQLLFYSVGIGQISSEVPQNLSASRPQDRQFILSSKKLLLSDSGFYLCAWTAQPGRGSSGANVLTFGAGSRLTVL.

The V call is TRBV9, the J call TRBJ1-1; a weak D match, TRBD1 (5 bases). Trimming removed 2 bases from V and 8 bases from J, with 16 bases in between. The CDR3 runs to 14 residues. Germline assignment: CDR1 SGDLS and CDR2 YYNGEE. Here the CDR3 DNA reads TGTGCCAGCAGCGTGAATGGGGGTCTGGGGGAAGCTTTCTTT. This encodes CASSVNGGLGEAFF.

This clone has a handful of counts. The CDR3 region is CASSKEPLNTEAFF. CDR3 DNA sequence: TGTGCCAGTAGTAAGGAGCCCCTGAACACTGAAGCTTTCTTT. The V call is TRBV19, the J call TRBJ1-1; no clear D. The CDR3 has 14 residues. Germline CDR1 and CDR2: LNHDA and SQIVND (reference sequence). V gave up 4 bases and J gave up 0 bases, with 9 bases separating them. Complete variable domain (other parts from reference TRBV19 and TRBJ1-1): DGGITQSPKYLFRKEGQNVTLSCEQNLNHDAMYWYRQDPGQGLRLIYYSQIVNDFQKGDIAEGYSVSREKKESFPLTVTSAQKNPTAFYLCASSKEPLNTEAFFGQGTRLTVV.

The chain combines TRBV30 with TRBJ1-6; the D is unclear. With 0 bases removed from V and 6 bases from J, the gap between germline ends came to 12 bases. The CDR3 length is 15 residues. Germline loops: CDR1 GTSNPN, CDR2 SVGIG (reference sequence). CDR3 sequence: CAWSVSNPLNSPLHF. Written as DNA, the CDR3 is TGTGCCTGGAGTGTATCAAATCCCCTTAATTCACCCCTCCACTTT.

CDR3: CASIEGQGNTGELFF. CDR3 bases: TGTGCCAGTATAGAGGGACAGGGTAACACCGGGGAGCTGTTTTTT. J is TRBJ2-2 and V is TRBV19, with TRBD1 matching over 9 bases. The CDR3 contains 15 residues. Germline CDR1 is LNHDA and CDR2 is SQIVND (reference sequence). With V trimmed by 7 bases and J by 2 bases, 5 bases remained unmatched.

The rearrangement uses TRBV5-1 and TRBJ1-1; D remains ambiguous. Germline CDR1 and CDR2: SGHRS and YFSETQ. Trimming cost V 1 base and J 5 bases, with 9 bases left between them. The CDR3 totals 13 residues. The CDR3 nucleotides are TGCGCCAGCAGCTTGATAAGTTCAACTGAAGCTTTCTTT. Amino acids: CASSLISSTEAFF.

In DNA form, the CDR3 reads TGTGCCAGCAGCTTAGAAGAGACCCAGTACTTC. Encoded protein: CASSLEETQYF. This chain joins TRBV11-2 and TRBJ2-5; no reliable D call. The CDR3 has 11 residues. From germline, CDR1 is SGHAT and CDR2 FQNNGV. V shed 0 bases and J shed 4 bases, with 0 bases lying between them.

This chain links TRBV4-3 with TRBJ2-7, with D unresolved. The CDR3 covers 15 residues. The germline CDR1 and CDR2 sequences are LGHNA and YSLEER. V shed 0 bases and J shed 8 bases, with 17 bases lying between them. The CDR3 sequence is CASSQERRQRFQQYF. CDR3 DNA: TGCGCCAGCAGCCAAGAAAGGCGTCAAAGGTTCCAGCAGTACTTC.